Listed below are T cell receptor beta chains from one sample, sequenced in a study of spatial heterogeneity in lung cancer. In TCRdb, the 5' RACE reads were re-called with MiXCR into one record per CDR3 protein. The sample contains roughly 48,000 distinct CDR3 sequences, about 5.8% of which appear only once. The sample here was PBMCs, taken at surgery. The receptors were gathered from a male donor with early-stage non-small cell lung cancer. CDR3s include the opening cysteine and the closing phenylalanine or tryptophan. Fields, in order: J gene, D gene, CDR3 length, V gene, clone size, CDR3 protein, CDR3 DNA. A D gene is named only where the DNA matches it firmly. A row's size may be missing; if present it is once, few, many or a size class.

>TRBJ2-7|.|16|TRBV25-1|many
CASSERSGGPSYEQYF
TGTGCCAGCAGTGAAAGGTCTGGGGGGCCTTCCTACGAGCAGTACTTC
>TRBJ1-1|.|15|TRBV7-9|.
CASSPKIGFGTEAFF
TGTGCCAGCAGCCCCAAGATAGGGTTCGGAACTGAAGCTTTCTTT
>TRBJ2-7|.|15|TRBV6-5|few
CASSPDSRPTYEQYF
TGTGCCAGCAGCCCGGACAGCCGACCAACCTACGAGCAGTACTTC
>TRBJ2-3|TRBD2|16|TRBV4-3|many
CASSPLAGGPIDTQYF
TGCGCCAGCAGCCCCCTAGCGGGAGGGCCGATAGATACGCAGTATTTT
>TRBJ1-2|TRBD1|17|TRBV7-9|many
CASGTTYDAGGAFGYTF
TGTGCCAGCGGAACCACTTATGACGCAGGGGGGGCCTTTGGCTACACCTTC
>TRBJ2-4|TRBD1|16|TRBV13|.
CASSLNRGLAKNIQYF
TGTGCCAGCAGCCTGAACAGGGGGCTAGCCAAAAACATTCAGTACTTC
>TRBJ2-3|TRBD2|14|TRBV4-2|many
CASSQKLAVDTQYF
TGTGCCAGCAGCCAAAAGCTAGCGGTGGATACGCAGTATTTT
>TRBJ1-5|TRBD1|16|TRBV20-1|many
CSAREGGQRLDQPQHF
TGCAGTGCTAGAGAGGGGGGACAGCGACTTGATCAGCCCCAGCATTTT
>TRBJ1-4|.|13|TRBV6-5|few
CASSYRKGEKLFF
TGTGCCAGCAGTTACAGGAAGGGAGAAAAACTGTTTTTT
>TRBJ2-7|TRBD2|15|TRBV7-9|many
CASSLGTSGSHEQYF
TGTGCCAGCAGCTTAGGGACTAGCGGGAGCCACGAGCAGTACTTC
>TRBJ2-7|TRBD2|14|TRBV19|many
CASSPGLASYEQYF
TGTGCCAGTAGCCCGGGACTAGCGAGCTACGAGCAGTACTTC
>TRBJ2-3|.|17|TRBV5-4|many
CASSFPGLRRGTDTQYF
TGTGCCAGCAGCTTTCCGGGACTCCGAAGGGGCACAGATACGCAGTATTTT
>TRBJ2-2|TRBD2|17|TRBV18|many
CASSPTRESKNTGELFF
TGTGCCAGCTCACCAACGCGGGAGTCCAAGAACACCGGGGAGCTGTTTTTT
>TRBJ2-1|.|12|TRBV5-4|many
CASSFWSNEQFF
TGTGCCAGCAGCTTTTGGTCAAATGAGCAGTTCTTC
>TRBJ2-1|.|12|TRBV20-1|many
CSAPDQMNEQFF
TGCAGTGCCCCCGACCAAATGAATGAGCAGTTCTTC
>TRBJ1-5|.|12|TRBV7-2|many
CASSLGPQPQHF
TGTGCCAGCAGCTTAGGACCTCAGCCCCAGCATTTT
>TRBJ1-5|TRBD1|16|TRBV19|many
CASSIQEGTGGEPQHF
TGTGCCAGTAGTATTCAGGAGGGGACAGGAGGTGAGCCCCAGCATTTT
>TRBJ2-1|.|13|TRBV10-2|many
CASKLFSYNEQFF
TGCGCCAGCAAGCTATTCTCCTACAATGAGCAGTTCTTC
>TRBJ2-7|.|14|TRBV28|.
CASTSGAGTYEQYF
TGTGCCAGCACCTCAGGGGCTGGGACCTACGAGCAGTACTTC
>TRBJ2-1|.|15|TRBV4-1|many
CASSQEGTGNNEQFF
TGCGCCAGCAGCCAAGAGGGGACGGGAAACAATGAGCAGTTCTTC
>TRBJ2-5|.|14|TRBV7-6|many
CASSLVWAVETQYF
TGTGCCAGCAGCTTAGTTTGGGCGGTGGAGACCCAGTACTTC
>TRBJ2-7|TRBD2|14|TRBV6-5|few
CASNTGTTPYEQYF
TGTGCCAGCAACACCGGGACTACTCCCTACGAGCAGTACTTC
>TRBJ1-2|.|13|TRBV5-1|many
CASSAGRLYGYTF
TGCGCCAGCAGCGCGGGACGGCTCTATGGCTACACCTTC
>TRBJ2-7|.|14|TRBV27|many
CASSELLGFGVQYF
TGTGCCAGCTCGGAGTTGTTAGGTTTCGGGGTGCAGTACTTC
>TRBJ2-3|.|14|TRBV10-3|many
CAIKPRDLTDTQYF
TGTGCCATCAAGCCCCGGGACCTGACAGATACGCAGTATTTT
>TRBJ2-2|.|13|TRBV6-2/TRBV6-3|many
CASTRPATGELFF
TGTGCCAGCACGAGGCCTGCGACCGGGGAGCTGTTTTTT
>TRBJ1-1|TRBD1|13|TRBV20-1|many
CSAGAGGYTEAFF
TGCAGTGCTGGGGCAGGGGGTTACACTGAAGCTTTCTTT
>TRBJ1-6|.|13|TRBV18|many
CASSPTNNSPLHF
TGTGCCAGCTCACCAACGAATAATTCACCCCTCCACTTT
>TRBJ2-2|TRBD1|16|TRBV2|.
CASSEQGTANTGELFF
TGTGCCAGCAGCGAACAGGGGACCGCGAACACCGGGGAGCTGTTTTTT
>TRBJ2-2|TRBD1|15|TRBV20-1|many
CSAFLQGADTGELFF
TGCAGTGCTTTTTTACAGGGGGCGGACACCGGGGAGCTGTTTTTT
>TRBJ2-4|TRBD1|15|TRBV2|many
CASSVSTGVGNIQYF
TGTGCCAGCAGTGTATCTACAGGGGTGGGAAACATTCAGTACTTC
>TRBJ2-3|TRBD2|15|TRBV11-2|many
CASSSSGGGTDTQYF
TGTGCCAGCAGCTCTAGCGGGGGTGGTACAGATACGCAGTATTTT
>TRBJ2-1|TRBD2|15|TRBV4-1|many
CASSQGSGRAGEQFF
TGCGCCAGCAGCCAAGGTAGCGGGAGGGCCGGGGAGCAGTTCTTC
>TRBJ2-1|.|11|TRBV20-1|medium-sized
CSAREGEEQFF
TGCAGTGCTAGAGAGGGGGAGGAGCAGTTCTTC
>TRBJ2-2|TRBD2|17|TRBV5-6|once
CASSAGASGSYTGELFF
TGTGCCAGCAGCGCTGGCGCTAGCGGGAGCTACACCGGGGAGCTGTTTTTT
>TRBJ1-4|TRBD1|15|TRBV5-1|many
CASRQGEITNEKLFF
TGCGCCAGCAGACAGGGGGAGATAACTAATGAAAAACTGTTTTTT
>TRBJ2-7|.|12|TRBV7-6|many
CASSMTRNEQYF
TGTGCCAGCAGCATGACAAGGAACGAGCAGTACTTC
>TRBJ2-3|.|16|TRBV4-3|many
CASSLRGDISTDTQYF
TGCGCCAGCAGCCTCAGGGGCGACATTAGCACAGATACGCAGTATTTT
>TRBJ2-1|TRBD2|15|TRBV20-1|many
CSAPWQAGGINEQFF
TGCAGTGCTCCCTGGCAGGCGGGAGGGATCAATGAGCAGTTCTTC
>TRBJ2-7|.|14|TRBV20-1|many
CSAGGWLQTYEQYF
TGCAGTGCAGGGGGATGGCTCCAAACCTACGAGCAGTACTTC
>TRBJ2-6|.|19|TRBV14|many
CASSQALLTPGAGANVLTF
TGTGCCAGCAGCCAAGCCCTCCTTACCCCAGGGGCCGGGGCCAACGTCCTGACTTTC
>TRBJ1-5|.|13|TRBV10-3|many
CAIRGQTNQPQHF
TGTGCCATCAGGGGGCAGACCAATCAGCCCCAGCATTTT
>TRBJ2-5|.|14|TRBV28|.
CASSQFGGTETQYF
TGTGCCAGCAGTCAATTCGGCGGAACAGAGACCCAGTACTTC
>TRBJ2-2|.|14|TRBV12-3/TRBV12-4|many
CASSDRLYTGELFF
TGTGCCAGCAGTGACAGGCTCTACACCGGGGAGCTGTTTTTT
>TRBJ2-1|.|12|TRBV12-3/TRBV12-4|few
CASSFEGDEQFF
TGTGCCAGCAGTTTTGAGGGGGATGAGCAGTTCTTC